This T cell receptor beta chain stems from a study of T-cell memory formation after mild COVID-19. Study-level points and caveats: The main location of contracting CD4+ clones was CM and EM, and that of contracting CD8+ clones was EMRA. The appearance of some responding clones in pre-infection memory suggested that cross-reactive memory joined.

V was cut by 6 bases and J by 0 bases, with 11 bases left in between. The germline gives CDR1 SEHNR, CDR2 FQNEAQ (reference sequence). CDR3 length: 15 amino acids. TCRdb independently ran MiXCR on the 5' RACE reads; one entry per CDR3 protein. The data hold hundreds of thousands of distinct CDR3 sequences, with around 15% observed a single time. Regarding this clonotype: The target antigen is unknown.

The TCR originated in an adult woman who had mild COVID-19 (a few samples of this study predate the infection). Cell type and time point are not known. The sample consisted of PBMCs or a T cell subset sorted from them (not recorded which). The rearrangement joins TRBV7-9 to TRBJ1-4; weak D call: TRBD1 (6 bases). In DNA, the CDR3 is TGTGCCAGCAGTTTACAGGGTACAACTAATGAAAAACTGTTTTTT. It is translated as CASSLQGTTNEKLFF.